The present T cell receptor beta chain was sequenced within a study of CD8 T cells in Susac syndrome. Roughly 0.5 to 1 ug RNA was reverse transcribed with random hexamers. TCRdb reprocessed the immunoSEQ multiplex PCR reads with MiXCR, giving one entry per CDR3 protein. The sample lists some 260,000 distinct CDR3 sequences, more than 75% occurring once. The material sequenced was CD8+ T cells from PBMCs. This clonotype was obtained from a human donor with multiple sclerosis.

This CDR3 is CASSRLAGEGTGELFF. The CDR3 bases are TGTGCCAGCAGCCGACTAGCGGGAGAGGGTACCGGGGAGCTGTTTTTT. The V and J genes are TRBV11-3 and TRBJ2-2, with 12 bases lining up with TRBD2. V was pared by 5 bases and J by 5 bases, with 6 bases of the junction left unmatched. CDR3 size: 16 residues. Per the germline V gene, CDR1 is SGHNT and CDR2 is YENEEA.